Listed here are 29 T cell receptor beta chains from one sample, sequenced in a study of naive and memory T cell subsets. Two oligonucleotides, mixed equimolar, formed the beta constant-region primer covering TRBC1 and TRBC2. TCRdb re-called the UMI-ligation and nested PCR reads through MiXCR, storing one row per CDR3 protein. This sample has 150,000 or so distinct CDR3 sequences, with about a sixth found just once. The source material was naive CD4+ T cells from blood. The receptors were sampled from a human donor in good health.

The CDR3 reads CASSQTGQVKNQPQHF. The CDR3 DNA reads as TGTGCCAGCAGTCAAACGGGACAGGTGAAGAATCAGCCCCAGCATTTT. The rearrangement links TRBV12-3 or TRBV12-4 to TRBJ1-5; 8 bases line up with TRBD1. V lost 5 bases to trimming and J lost 4 bases; unmatched junction nucleotides: 10. This CDR3 contains 16 residues.

The rearrangement uses TRBV7-9 and TRBJ2-1; 13 bases align to TRBD2. The CDR3 totals 15 residues. V was pared by 5 bases and J by 8 bases, with 6 bases of the junction left unmatched. Germline CDR1 reads SEHNR; CDR2 reads FQNEAQ (reference sequence). The CDR3 coding sequence is TGTGCCAGCAGCCTCAGACTAGCGGGAGGTGATGAGCAGTTCTTC. Residues: CASSLRLAGGDEQFF.

This clonotype was detected a few times. This chain joins TRBV5-4 and TRBJ2-3, with TRBD2 matching over 12 bases. V lost 0 bases and J lost 4; bases outside the gene matches: 9. Germline V gene sequence: CDR1 SGHNT, CDR2 YYREEE (reference sequence). The CDR3 covers 18 residues. CDR3 in amino acids: CASSLDGLAGLGPDTQYF. The CDR3 DNA follows: TGTGCCAGCAGCTTGGATGGACTAGCGGGATTGGGCCCAGATACGCAGTATTTT.

The V and J genes are TRBV7-1 and TRBJ1-5, with 10 bases lining up with TRBD1. TRBV7-1 is given ORF status, its function remaining uncertain. The ends lost 3 bases at V and 1 base at J; junction bases unmatched: 12. The CDR3 is made up of 19 amino acids. The CDR3 region has the DNA TGTGCCAGCAGCTCCCCCACCGGGACAGGGGATCTAAGCAATCAGCCCCAGCATTTT. Translated: CASSSPTGTGDLSNQPQHF.

The sample holds many counts of this clonotype. This chain links TRBV7-9 with TRBJ2-1; 8 nucleotides match TRBD1. The ends lost 1 base at V and 4 bases at J; junction bases unmatched: 6. In germline, CDR1 is SEHNR, CDR2 FQNEAQ (reference sequence). The CDR3 contains 16 residues. Here the CDR3 reads CASSLVGTGPYNEQFF. The CDR3 DNA reads as TGTGCCAGCAGCTTAGTAGGGACAGGCCCTTACAATGAGCAGTTCTTC.

J is TRBJ2-7 and V is TRBV19; unclear D gene. The length of the CDR3 is 12 residues. Looked up from germline, CDR1 is LNHDA and CDR2 is SQIVND (reference sequence). V was shortened by 8 bases and J by 5 bases, with 13 bases between the two germline ends. The CDR3: CASGIGSDEQYF. In DNA, the CDR3 is TGTGCCAGTGGGATCGGATCCGACGAGCAGTACTTC.

This clonotype was picked up many times. The V call is TRBV6-5, the J call TRBJ2-3, with 14 positions matching TRBD2. Per the germline V gene, CDR1 is MNHEY and CDR2 is SVGAGI. This CDR3 spans 17 amino acids. V lost 5 bases and J lost 0; bases outside the gene matches: 4. The CDR3 sequence: CASSRGLAGASTDTQYF. The CDR3, as DNA: TGTGCCAGCAGTAGGGGACTAGCGGGAGCCAGCACAGATACGCAGTATTTT.

The genes are TRBV11-3 and TRBJ2-1; D is ambiguous. Trimming removed 1 base from V and 12 bases from J, with 13 bases in between. The CDR3 sequence is 13 residues long. Germline CDR1 is SGHNT and CDR2 is YENEEA. The CDR3: CASSLVPSGWQFF. The CDR3 DNA reads TGTGCCAGCAGCTTAGTCCCTTCGGGTTGGCAGTTCTTC.

This chain connects TRBV30 to TRBJ2-7; tentatively, D is TRBD1 or TRBD2 (5 bases each). V was cut by 5 bases and J by 3 bases, with 14 bases left in between. This CDR3 spans 13 amino acids. The V gene's germline CDR1 is GTSNPN and CDR2 SVGIG (reference sequence). In nucleotides, the CDR3 is TGTGCCTGGCGGGGCCTTTCGATCTACGAGCAGTACTTC. This translates into CAWRGLSIYEQYF.

This clonotype was counted ten times or more. The chain carries TRBV6-2 or TRBV6-3 and TRBJ2-1; D might be TRBD2 (5 bases). This CDR3 has 14 residues. V was shortened by 7 bases and J by 2 bases, with 12 bases between the two germline ends. Germline CDR1 reads MNHEY; CDR2 reads SVGEGT. DNA of the CDR3: TGTGCCAGCACACCAGCGGTAACCTACAATGAGCAGTTCTTC. Protein product: CASTPAVTYNEQFF.

The table lists this clonotype with a few counts. The J gene is TRBJ2-1, the V gene TRBV29-1; D is undetermined. Germline V gives CDR1 SQVTM, CDR2 ANQGSEA. V was cut by 4 bases and J by 8 bases, with 15 bases left in between. CDR3 length: 13 residues. CDR3 loop: CSVAILYGDEQFF. The CDR3 DNA reads TGCAGCGTTGCAATATTGTACGGCGATGAGCAGTTCTTC.

V usage is TRBV7-9 and J usage is TRBJ1-1; D not resolved. V was pared by 5 bases and J by 5 bases, with 18 bases between. The CDR3 loop spans 15 amino acids. Germline assignment: CDR1 SEHNR and CDR2 FQNEAQ (reference sequence). The CDR3 sequence: CASSRARGRETEAFF. DNA of the CDR3: TGTGCCAGCAGCCGAGCCCGGGGTAGGGAGACTGAAGCTTTCTTT.

The sample holds many counts of this clonotype. The V and J genes are TRBV2 and TRBJ2-3; D gene ambiguous. V lost 7 bases to trimming and J lost 0 bases, with 8 bases between them. This CDR3 has 13 amino acids. Germline values: CDR1 SNHLY, CDR2 FYNNEI. CDR3 sequence: CASTPLSTDTQYF. The CDR3 DNA is TGTGCCAGCACCCCGTTGAGCACAGATACGCAGTATTTT.

This chain connects TRBV4-1 to TRBJ1-1; a weak D match, TRBD1 (5 bases). The CDR3 contains 13 residues. V shed 2 bases and J shed 8 bases, with 12 bases lying between them. Germline-derived CDR1 and CDR2 are MGHRA and YSYEKL. The CDR3 nucleotides are TGCGCCAGCAGCCAATCATTGGGGCGCGAAGCTTTCTTT. It codes for CASSQSLGREAFF.

There are many counts of this clonotype. The chain employs TRBV19 and TRBJ2-5, with D perhaps matching TRBD1 or TRBD2 (5 bases each). V was pared by 6 bases and J by 9 bases, with 17 bases between. The CDR3 is 13 residues long. CDR1 is LNHDA and CDR2 is SQIVND in the germline V gene (reference sequence). CDR3 DNA sequence: TGTGCCAGTAGCCCACGGGGCCCCATGGCCCAGTACTTC. Translating it yields CASSPRGPMAQYF.

This chain joins TRBV6-2 or TRBV6-3 and TRBJ2-1, with 10 positions matching TRBD2. In germline, CDR1 is MNHEY, CDR2 SVGEGT. The trim removed 7 bases at V and 5 bases at J, leaving 5 bases unmatched. The CDR3 loop spans 14 amino acids. DNA of the CDR3: TGTGCCAGCACCCCTAGCGGGAGCCACAATGAGCAGTTCTTC. Its translation is CASTPSGSHNEQFF.

The chain is built from TRBV7-9 and TRBJ2-1; the D is unclear. Trimming stripped 8 bases from V and 4 bases from J, with 15 bases between. The germline V gene has CDR1 SEHNR and CDR2 FQNEAQ (reference sequence). This CDR3 region has 14 residues. The CDR3 reads CASLLDADYNEQFF. The CDR3 coding sequence is TGTGCCAGCCTTCTTGATGCAGATTACAATGAGCAGTTCTTC.

The genes are TRBV3-1 and TRBJ1-5; D unresolved. The CDR3 sequence is 13 residues long. The germline gives CDR1 LGHDT, CDR2 YNNKEL (reference sequence). V lost 0 bases, J lost 5 bases, and 5 bases lay in between. This chain's CDR3 is CASSQDSDQPQHF. In DNA form, the CDR3 reads TGTGCCAGCAGCCAAGACTCAGATCAGCCCCAGCATTTT.

This sequence joins TRBV5-6 and TRBJ1-4, with D hard to call. This CDR3 has 13 residues. Germline V gene data show CDR1 as SGHDT and CDR2 as YYEEEE. Trimming removed 1 base from V and 4 bases from J, with 5 bases in between. CDR3 region: CASSLLVNEKLFF. The CDR3 region has the DNA TGTGCCAGCAGCTTGCTTGTTAATGAAAAACTGTTTTTT. Based on the CDR3 plus reference TRBV5-6 and TRBJ1-4, the full variable domain is DAGVTQSPTHLIKTRGQQVTLRCSPKSGHDTVSWYQQALGQGPQFIFQYYEEEERQRGNFPDRFSGHQFPNYSSELNVNALLLGDSALYLCASSLLVNEKLFFGSGTQLSVL.

A few counts support this clonotype. The chain employs TRBV6-2 or TRBV6-3 and TRBJ2-3, with D perhaps matching TRBD2 (6 bases). This CDR3 has 15 residues. V gave up 4 bases and J gave up 2 bases, with 13 bases separating them. The germline V gene has CDR1 MNHEY and CDR2 SVGEGT. The CDR3 nucleotides are TGTGCCAGCAGTTCAACTAGCACTAACACAGATACGCAGTATTTT. Its translation is CASSSTSTNTDTQYF.

This chain links TRBV20-1 with TRBJ2-5; TRBD2 might be the D (5 bases). The CDR3 spans 15 residues. V lost 0 bases and J 5 bases, leaving 16 bases between the germline ends. Germline lookup yields CDR1 DFQATT and CDR2 SNEGSKA (reference sequence). The CDR3 loop is CSARDPGRRRETQYF. Here the CDR3 DNA reads TGCAGTGCTAGAGATCCCGGGCGGAGGAGGGAGACCCAGTACTTC.

V usage is TRBV10-3 and J usage is TRBJ1-3, with D possibly being TRBD1 (6 bases). The germline V and J ends were trimmed by 10 bases and 2 bases, with 15 bases remaining between them. This CDR3 is 14 amino acids long. Germline values: CDR1 ENHRY, CDR2 SYGVKD. In DNA, the CDR3 is TGTGCCACCGAGACAGGATTAACTGGAAACACCATATATTTT. It is translated as CATETGLTGNTIYF.

This clonotype appeared a few times. V and J are TRBV7-2 and TRBJ1-5, with TRBD1 identical over 7 bases. V trimming: 1 base; J trimming: 3 bases; junction bases outside the gene matches: 3. The V gene's germline CDR1 is SGHTA and CDR2 FQGNSA. The CDR3 sequence is 15 residues long. The CDR3: CASSLEGTDNQPQHF. The CDR3 region has the DNA TGTGCCAGCAGCTTAGAAGGGACAGACAATCAGCCCCAGCATTTT. Filled out from reference TRBV7-2 and TRBJ1-5, the complete variable domain reads GAGVSQSPSNKVTEKGKDVELRCDPISGHTALYWYRQSLGQGLEFLIYFQGNSAPDKSGLPSDRFSAERTGGSVSTLTIQRTQQEDSAVYLCASSLEGTDNQPQHFGDGTRLSIL.

This clonotype has a handful of counts. The chain uses TRBV5-5 and TRBJ2-3, with 14 bases lining up with TRBD2. CDR1 is SGHKS and CDR2 is YYEKEE in the germline V gene (reference sequence). The CDR3 runs to 16 residues. Trimming at V came to 0 bases and at J to 7 bases, leaving 4 bases not matched to a gene. CDR3: CASSLGGLAGAYTQYF. Here the CDR3 DNA reads TGTGCCAGCAGCTTGGGGGGACTAGCGGGAGCATATACGCAGTATTTT.

The chain carries TRBV5-1 and TRBJ2-2; D is unresolved. CDR3 length equals 16 residues. Germline CDR1 is SGHRS and CDR2 is YFSETQ. Trimming removed 1 base from V and 5 bases from J, with 15 bases in between. CDR3 sequence (DNA): TGCGCCAGCAGCTTGTCTCTCACACGCATGACCGGGGAGCTGTTTTTT. Protein sequence: CASSLSLTRMTGELFF.

The chain recombines TRBV4-1 with TRBJ2-2, with 16 bases fitting TRBD2. V lost 2 bases and J lost 0; bases outside the gene matches: 3. The CDR3 loop spans 19 amino acids. Germline CDR1 MGHRA, CDR2 YSYEKL. The CDR3 DNA is TGCGCCAGCAGCCAACCGGGACTAGCGGGAGGGACGAACACCGGGGAGCTGTTTTTT. Translated, it gives CASSQPGLAGGTNTGELFF.

The CDR3 loop is CASSQDAAADTQYF. The DNA of the CDR3 is TGCGCCAGCAGCCAAGATGCAGCGGCAGATACGCAGTATTTT. V and J are TRBV4-3 and TRBJ2-3; perhaps TRBD2 as D (5 bases). This CDR3 is 14 amino acids long. CDR1 LGHNA and CDR2 YSLEER come from the germline V gene. Trimming removed 0 bases from V and 4 bases from J, with 8 bases in between.

This clonotype turned up a few times. V and J are TRBV7-2 and TRBJ2-7; TRBD1 or TRBD2 may be the D gene (7 bases each). Trimming cost V 5 bases and J 6 bases, with 14 bases left between them. Germline V gene lookup returns CDR1 SGHTA and CDR2 FQGNSA. This CDR3 has 13 amino acids. CDR3 nucleotides: TGTGCCAGCAGCAGGGGAGGGGGCACCGAGCAGTACTTC. This translates into CASSRGGGTEQYF.

This clonotype was observed a few times. The chain carries TRBV15 and TRBJ1-1; D is uncertain. The CDR3 is 16 residues long. The V and J ends lost 0 bases and 2 bases respectively, with 13 bases between them. Per germline, CDR1 LNHNV and CDR2 YYDKDF (reference sequence). CDR3 sequence reads: CATSRDLELANTEAFF. The CDR3 bases are TGTGCCACCAGCAGAGATCTCGAGTTAGCCAACACTGAAGCTTTCTTT.